The entry that follows covers one TCR beta chain sequence. Per germline, CDR1 SGDLS and CDR2 YYNGEE. The CDR3 contains 15 residues. V was pared by 0 bases and J by 6 bases, with 14 bases between. Profiling relied on immunoSEQ multiplex PCR, and the TCRdb table lists in-frame clones only, not all of them. In the table there are roughly 70,000 clones, approximately 80% of which are singletons. This record comes from a study of blood T cell repertoires in COVID-19. Study overall: The United States, Italy and Spain were the sources of the acute and convalescent COVID-19 samples.

Sequences were obtained from peripheral blood. The chain couples TRBV9 to TRBJ2-3; D is perhaps TRBD1 (5 bases). The source of this sequence is a human donor in a cohort sampled during active COVID-19. As DNA, the CDR3 is TGTGCCAGCAGCGTAGGGGGCATCGAAGGGGATACGCAGTATTTT. It specifies CASSVGGIEGDTQYF. The full variable domain, its missing parts supplied by reference TRBV9 and TRBJ2-3, is DSGVTQTPKHLITATGQRVTLRCSPRSGDLSVYWYQQSLDQGLQFLIQYYNGEERAKGNILERFSAQQFPDLHSELNLSSLELGDSALYFCASSVGGIEGDTQYFGPGTRLTVL.